This T cell receptor (beta chain) was sequenced in a study of vaccination effects on CD4 cells after COVID-19. V dropped 6 bases and J dropped 6; count of bases not matched to a gene: 3. Germline V CDR1 and CDR2: DFQATT, SNEGSKA (reference sequence). This CDR3 contains 11 residues. Before any sequencing was done, the ViraFEST assay used viral peptide pools to expand antigen-specific CD4+ T cells. With 10 to 11 days of culture completed, CD4+ T cells were isolated. The person had PCR-confirmed SARS-CoV-2 infection between March and December 2020. The protocol was immunoSEQ multiplex PCR, while the TCRdb copy is restricted to in-frame clones and leaves out a portion. Among some 40,000 clones, about 78% were seen once, and the ten largest hold about 17%. In regard to this clone: What it binds is not known.

This receptor was identified in a human donor who had a prior SARS-CoV-2 infection. The chain joins TRBV20-1 to TRBJ1-1; 8 nucleotides align to TRBD1. The material sequenced was CD4+ T cells from PBMCs cultured with HCoV-NL63 spike peptides, taken before COVID-19 vaccination. This CDR3 reads CSAQDRAEAFF. The DNA for the CDR3 is TGCAGTGCCCAGGACAGGGCTGAAGCTTTCTTT.